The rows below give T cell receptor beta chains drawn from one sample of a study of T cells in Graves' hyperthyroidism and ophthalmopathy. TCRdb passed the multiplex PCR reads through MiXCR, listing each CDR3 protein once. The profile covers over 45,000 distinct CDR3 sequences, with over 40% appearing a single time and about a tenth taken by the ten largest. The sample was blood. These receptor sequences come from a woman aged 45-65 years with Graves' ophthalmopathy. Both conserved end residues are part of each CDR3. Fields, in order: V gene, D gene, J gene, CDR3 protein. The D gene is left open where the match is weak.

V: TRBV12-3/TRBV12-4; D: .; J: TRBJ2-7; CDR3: CASSFQVAYEQYF
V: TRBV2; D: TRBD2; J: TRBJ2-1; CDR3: CASSARDLGGREPYNEQFF
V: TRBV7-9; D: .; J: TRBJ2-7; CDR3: CASSLVFGIGQKTYEQYF
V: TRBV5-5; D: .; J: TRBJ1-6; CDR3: CASSFRTDYNSPLHF
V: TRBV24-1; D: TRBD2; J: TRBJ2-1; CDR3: CATKGTSGSLSYNEQFF
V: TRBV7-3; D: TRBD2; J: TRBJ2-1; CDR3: CASSSLAGEQFF
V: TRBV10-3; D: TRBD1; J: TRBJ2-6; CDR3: CAIKGQAGANVLTF
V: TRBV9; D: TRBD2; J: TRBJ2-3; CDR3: CASSVEVAGADTQYF
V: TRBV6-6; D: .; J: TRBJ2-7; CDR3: CASSYLGGTAYEQYF
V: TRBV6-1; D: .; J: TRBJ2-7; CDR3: CASSEATYEQYF
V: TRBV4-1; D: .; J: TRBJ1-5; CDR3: CASSLAGAPQWAQHF
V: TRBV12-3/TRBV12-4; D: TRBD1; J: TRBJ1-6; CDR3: CVSSSGDRGSPLHF
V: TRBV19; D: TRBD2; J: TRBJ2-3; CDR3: CASSGTSTSGIYNEQYF
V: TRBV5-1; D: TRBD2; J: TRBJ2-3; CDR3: CASSVPGTSLTDTQYF
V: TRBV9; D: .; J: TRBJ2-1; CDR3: CASSVEGLSYNGRFF
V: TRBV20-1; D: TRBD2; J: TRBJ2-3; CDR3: CSATRLAGGADTQYF
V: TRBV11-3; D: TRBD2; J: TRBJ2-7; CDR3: CASSLFRCGGAGQEQYF
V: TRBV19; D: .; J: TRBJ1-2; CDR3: CASSKSAGRANYGYTF
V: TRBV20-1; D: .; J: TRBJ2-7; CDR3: CSARVGQLTYEQYF
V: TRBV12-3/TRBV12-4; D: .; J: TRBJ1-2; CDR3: CASTWAGYTF
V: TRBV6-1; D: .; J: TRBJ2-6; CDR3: CASSGRLVPGHSQLTTGANVLTF
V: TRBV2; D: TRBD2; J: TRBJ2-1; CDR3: CAGGLAGDNEQFF
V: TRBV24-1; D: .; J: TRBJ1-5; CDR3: CATSEPTGNQPQHF
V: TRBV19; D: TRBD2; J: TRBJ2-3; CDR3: CASSNPSGGVVGTDTQYF
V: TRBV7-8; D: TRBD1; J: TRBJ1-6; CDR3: CASSRDRPPGTPLHF
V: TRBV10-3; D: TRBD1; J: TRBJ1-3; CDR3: CAISESTGAADTIYF
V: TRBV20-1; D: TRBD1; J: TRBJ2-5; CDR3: CSASRQGAGETQYF
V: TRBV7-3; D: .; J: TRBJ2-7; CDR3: CASSFWRAQSSNEQYF
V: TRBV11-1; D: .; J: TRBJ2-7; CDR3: CASSLERAYEQYF
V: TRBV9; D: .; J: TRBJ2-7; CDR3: CASSVGGGATYEQYF
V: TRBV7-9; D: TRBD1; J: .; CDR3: CASSPGQGAYEQFF
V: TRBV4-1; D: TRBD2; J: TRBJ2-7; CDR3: CASSTPSGTSLSYEQYF
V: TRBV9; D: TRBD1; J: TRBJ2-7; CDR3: CASSVDPDRPYEQYF
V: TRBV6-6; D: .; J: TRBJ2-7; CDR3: CASSYSGTLAYEQYF
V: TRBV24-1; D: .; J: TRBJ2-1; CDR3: CATKSAYNEQFF
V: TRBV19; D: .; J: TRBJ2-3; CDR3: CASSIAGPDTQYF
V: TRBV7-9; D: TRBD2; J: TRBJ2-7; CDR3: CASSSSGSRYEQYF
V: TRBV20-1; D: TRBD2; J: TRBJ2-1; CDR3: CSARAGLAYEQFF
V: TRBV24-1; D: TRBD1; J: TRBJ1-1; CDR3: CATSAEGQGWDTEAFF
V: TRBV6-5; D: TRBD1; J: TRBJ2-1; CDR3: CASSSDRGTYNEQFF
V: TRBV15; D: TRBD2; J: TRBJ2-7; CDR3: CATCRGLGGGSSYEQYF
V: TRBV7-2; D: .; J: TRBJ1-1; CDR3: CASSFKGTEAFF
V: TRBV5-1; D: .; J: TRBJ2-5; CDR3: CASSLDTWDETQYF
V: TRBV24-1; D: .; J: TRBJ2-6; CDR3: CATSDRTRTVRSGANVLTF
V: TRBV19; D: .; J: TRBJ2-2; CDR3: CASRPAGMGPGELFF
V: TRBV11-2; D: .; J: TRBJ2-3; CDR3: CASSLVGQGPDTDTQYF
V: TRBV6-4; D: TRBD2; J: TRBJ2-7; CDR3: CASSPPRGTTRGEQYF
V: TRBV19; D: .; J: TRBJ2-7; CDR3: CASSTRGPYEQYF
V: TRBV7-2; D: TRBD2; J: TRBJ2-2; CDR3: CASSLRAGAGELFF